This note documents a single TCR beta chain sequence. Seattle patients were enrolled during active infection and followed longitudinally. After removal of 3 bases from V and 1 base from J, the junction contained 19 bases not matched to a gene. The CDR3 length is 20 residues. CDR1 and CDR2 from the germline V gene are MDHEN and SYDVKM. The data originate from a study of blood T cell repertoires in COVID-19. Study-level background: COVID-19 samples, acute and convalescent, were from the United States, Italy and Spain. T cells, B-cell-depleted T cells, or PBMCs provided the cDNA or gDNA that served as material.

Study processing details: The authors estimated nucleated cell counts from reference gene primer amplification. Only in-frame clones appear in the TCRdb table, and some are missing; sequencing was by immunoSEQ multiplex PCR. V and J calls and clone size follow that table, whereas D and trimming were derived from the DNA. In the table there are 400,000 or so clones, approximately 89% of which are singletons. The chain recombines TRBV28 with TRBJ2-5, with 8 positions matching TRBD2. The sequenced material came from peripheral blood. The receptor's source is a woman between 40 and 55 years old with COVID-19, enrolled during active disease. The CDR3 DNA reads as TGTGCCAGCAGTTTCCCCTCCCGGCGGGGGGTCCCCCATCTCCAAGAGACCCAGTACTTC. Amino acids: CASSFPSRRGVPHLQETQYF.